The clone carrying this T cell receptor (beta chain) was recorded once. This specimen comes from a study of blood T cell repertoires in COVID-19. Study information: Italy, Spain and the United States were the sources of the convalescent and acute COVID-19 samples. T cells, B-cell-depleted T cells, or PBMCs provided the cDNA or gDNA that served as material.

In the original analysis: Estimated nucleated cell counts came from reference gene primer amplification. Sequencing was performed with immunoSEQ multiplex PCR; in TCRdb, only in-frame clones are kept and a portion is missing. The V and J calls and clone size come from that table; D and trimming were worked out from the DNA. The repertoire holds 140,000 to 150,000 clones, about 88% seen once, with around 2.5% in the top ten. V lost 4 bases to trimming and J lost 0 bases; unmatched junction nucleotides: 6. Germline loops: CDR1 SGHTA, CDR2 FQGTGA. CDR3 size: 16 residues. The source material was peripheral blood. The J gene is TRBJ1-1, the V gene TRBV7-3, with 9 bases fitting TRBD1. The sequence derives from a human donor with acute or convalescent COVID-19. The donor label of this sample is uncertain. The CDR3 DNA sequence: TGTGCCAGCAGCTCATCCGGGACAGGGATGAACACTGAAGCTTTCTTT. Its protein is CASSSSGTGMNTEAFF.